A selection of T cell receptor beta chains follows, all from one sample in a study of blood T cell repertoires in COVID-19. The table came from immunoSEQ multiplex PCR; TCRdb's copy has only in-frame clones and leaves some out. The sample lists around 150,000 clones, approximately 82% occurring once. Sequenced material: peripheral blood. These receptors were obtained from a woman between 45 and 60 years old in a cohort sampled during active or convalescent COVID-19. The CDR3 runs from the conserved cysteine through the conserved F or W. Fields, in order: D gene, J gene, CDR3 length, V gene, clone size, CDR3 DNA, CDR3 protein. The D gene is left open where the match is weak. Rows give clone size only sometimes, using once, few, many, or a class for an expanded clone.

d_gene: .; j_gene: TRBJ1-1; len: 12; v_gene: TRBV29-1; abundance: .; CDR3nt: TGCAGCTTCGGACACGCTAACACTGAAGCTTTCTTT; CDR3aa: CSFGHANTEAFF
d_gene: .; j_gene: TRBJ1-1; len: 13; v_gene: TRBV6-5; abundance: .; CDR3nt: TGTGCCAGCACTAGGGCAGGGCAAACTGAAGCTTTCTTT; CDR3aa: CASTRAGQTEAFF
d_gene: .; j_gene: TRBJ1-1; len: 12; v_gene: TRBV18; abundance: .; CDR3nt: TGTGCCAGCTCATCACGGGCCACTGAAGCTTTCTTT; CDR3aa: CASSSRATEAFF
d_gene: .; j_gene: TRBJ1-2; len: 14; v_gene: TRBV6-2/TRBV6-3; abundance: .; CDR3nt: TGTGCCAGCAGTACTCCGAGAACTATCTATGGCTACACCTTC; CDR3aa: CASSTPRTIYGYTF
d_gene: .; j_gene: TRBJ2-7; len: 13; v_gene: TRBV27; abundance: .; CDR3nt: TGTGCCAGCAGCCTCGGGGGAGCCCGGGAGCAGTACTTC; CDR3aa: CASSLGGAREQYF
d_gene: TRBD2; j_gene: TRBJ2-7; len: 14; v_gene: TRBV20-1; abundance: once; CDR3nt: TGCAGTGCTAGTTTACTAGCGGGGATCCACGAGCAGTACTTC; CDR3aa: CSASLLAGIHEQYF
d_gene: TRBD2; j_gene: TRBJ2-2; len: 15; v_gene: TRBV5-1; abundance: .; CDR3nt: TGCGCCAGCAGCTATATAGCGGGGGGCCCCGGGGAGCTGTTTTTT; CDR3aa: CASSYIAGGPGELFF
d_gene: .; j_gene: TRBJ2-7; len: 12; v_gene: TRBV19; abundance: .; CDR3nt: TGTGCCACTGGACAGAACTCCTACGAGCAGTACTTC; CDR3aa: CATGQNSYEQYF
d_gene: TRBD1; j_gene: TRBJ2-1; len: 14; v_gene: TRBV7-6; abundance: .; CDR3nt: TGTGCCAGCAGCCAACATTCAGGGGGCGATGAGCAGTTCTTC; CDR3aa: CASSQHSGGDEQFF
d_gene: TRBD1; j_gene: TRBJ1-2; len: 16; v_gene: TRBV10-1; abundance: .; CDR3nt: TGCGCCAGCATCCAGGGTGGACAGGGGGCGCGGAGTGGCTACACCTTC; CDR3aa: CASIQGGQGARSGYTF
d_gene: .; j_gene: TRBJ1-3; len: 14; v_gene: TRBV27; abundance: few; CDR3nt: TGTGCCAGCAGTTTGGGGGCCCCTGGAAACACCATATATTTT; CDR3aa: CASSLGAPGNTIYF
d_gene: TRBD1; j_gene: TRBJ1-4; len: 13; v_gene: TRBV29-1; abundance: .; CDR3nt: TGCAGCGTGCCGGGACAGGGCTCGGTAAAACTGTTTTTT; CDR3aa: CSVPGQGSVKLFF
d_gene: TRBD1; j_gene: TRBJ1-1; len: 16; v_gene: TRBV5-4; abundance: .; CDR3nt: TGTGCCAGCAGCCCAACGTCCCGGGACAGGAACACTGAAGCTTTCTTT; CDR3aa: CASSPTSRDRNTEAFF
d_gene: .; j_gene: TRBJ1-4; len: 15; v_gene: TRBV16; abundance: .; CDR3nt: TGTGCCAGCAGCCCTAACAGGGCAGGAGATGAAAAACTGTTTTTT; CDR3aa: CASSPNRAGDEKLFF
d_gene: .; j_gene: TRBJ1-3; len: 15; v_gene: TRBV7-9; abundance: .; CDR3nt: TGTGCCAGCAGCTTTGGACAGATCTCTGGAAACACCATATATTTT; CDR3aa: CASSFGQISGNTIYF
d_gene: .; j_gene: TRBJ2-1; len: 15; v_gene: TRBV7-7; abundance: .; CDR3nt: TGTGCTAGCAGCCCCGGGAAGTTAGCGTACAATGAGCAGTTCTTC; CDR3aa: CASSPGKLAYNEQFF
d_gene: .; j_gene: TRBJ2-1; len: 18; v_gene: TRBV7-8; abundance: .; CDR3nt: TGTGCCAGCAGCTTAGCTTCACAGGGCAGGGATAGGGGTGGTGAGCAGTTCTTC; CDR3aa: CASSLASQGRDRGGEQFF
d_gene: TRBD1; j_gene: TRBJ1-1; len: 14; v_gene: TRBV2; abundance: .; CDR3nt: TGTGCCAGCAGCGGGACAGGGGCAAACACTGAAGCTTTCTTT; CDR3aa: CASSGTGANTEAFF
d_gene: .; j_gene: TRBJ1-1; len: 13; v_gene: TRBV7-6; abundance: .; CDR3nt: TGTGCCAGCAGCAATCAGGTGAACACTGAAGCTTTCTTT; CDR3aa: CASSNQVNTEAFF
d_gene: .; j_gene: TRBJ1-5; len: 14; v_gene: TRBV2; abundance: .; CDR3nt: TGTGCCAGCAAGTTGGCAGGCAGCAATCAGCCCCAGCATTTT; CDR3aa: CASKLAGSNQPQHF
d_gene: .; j_gene: TRBJ1-2; len: 15; v_gene: TRBV6-6; abundance: few; CDR3nt: TGTGCCAGCAGTTACTCGTCAGGGGCGGACTATGGCTACACCTTC; CDR3aa: CASSYSSGADYGYTF
d_gene: .; j_gene: TRBJ2-7; len: 12; v_gene: TRBV7-8; abundance: .; CDR3nt: TGTGCCAGCAGAGAAAGGGGCCACGAGCAGTACTTC; CDR3aa: CASRERGHEQYF
d_gene: .; j_gene: TRBJ2-3; len: 15; v_gene: TRBV9; abundance: .; CDR3nt: TGTGCCAGCAGCGCAAATATTTGGGCGATGAATACGCAGTATTTT; CDR3aa: CASSANIWAMNTQYF